This entry is about one TCR beta chain. The data originate from a study of blood T cell repertoires in COVID-19. Across the study: Acute-phase and convalescent COVID-19 samples originated in the United States, Italy and Spain.

The protocol was immunoSEQ multiplex PCR, while the TCRdb copy is restricted to in-frame clones and leaves out a portion. This repertoire shows about 170,000 clones, approximately 90% found once; its top ten account for around 2%. Per germline, CDR1 LGHNA and CDR2 YSLEER. The CDR3 length is 15 residues. The J segment lost 6 bases and the V segment lost 5 bases, leaving 6 bases of the junction unmatched. The clonotype comes from a man aged 45-65 years who had recovered from COVID-19. Source material: peripheral blood. The chain uses TRBV4-3 and TRBJ1-6; 8 positions agree with TRBD1. The CDR3 region is CASSTRQGINSPLHF. The CDR3 DNA is TGCGCCAGCAGCACCCGACAGGGGATTAATTCACCCCTCCACTTT.